This paragraph covers one T cell receptor (beta chain) sequence. The sample comes from a study of blood T cell repertoires in COVID-19. Study context: Whether acute or convalescent, the COVID-19 samples came from the United States, Italy and Spain. Sources were T cells, B-cell-depleted T cells, or PBMCs; the material itself was cDNA or gDNA.

This CDR3 has 16 amino acids. Germline CDR1 reads KGHSH; CDR2 reads LQKENI. J was trimmed by 2 bases and V by 5 bases; bases with no gene match: 7. Source study methods: Amplified reference gene primers provided the basis for estimating nucleated cell counts. The assay was immunoSEQ multiplex PCR, and TCRdb's table has in-frame clones only and misses some. V, J and clone size are taken as reported in that table, and D and trimming were inferred from the DNA itself. This table holds under 150,000 clones, roughly nine tenths found once. The chain links TRBV18 to TRBJ2-3; 10 nucleotides align to TRBD2. The sequence was collected from a human donor with active COVID-19. The donor label of this sample is uncertain. Sequenced sample: peripheral blood. The CDR3 DNA follows: TGTGCCAGCTCATCCCTAGCGGGGGCCCCCACAGATACGCAGTATTTT. This translates into CASSSLAGAPTDTQYF.